These T cell receptor beta chains were read from a single sample in a study of Graves' ophthalmopathy and Graves' hyperthyroidism. TCRdb independently ran MiXCR on the multiplex PCR reads; one entry per CDR3 protein. The data contain 620,000 or so distinct CDR3 sequences, 22% of them singletons. The sequencing input was peripheral blood. The receptors were sampled from a woman between 18 and 30 years old with stable Graves' hyperthyroidism. Some clones in this sample may be carry-over from other donors' samples. Both conserved end residues are part of each CDR3. D genes are given only for firm matches. Clone size is stated in some rows and not others, as once, few, many or a class when expanded.

V gene	J gene	D gene	clone size	CDR3 protein	CDR3 DNA
TRBV12-3/TRBV12-4	TRBJ1-2	NA	many	CASSFDTGGYGYTF	TGTGCCAGCAGTTTTGACACCGGGGGCTATGGCTACACCTTC
TRBV25-1	TRBJ1-1	TRBD1	many	CASSESGTGRTEAFF	TGTGCCAGCAGTGAATCCGGGACAGGGCGCACTGAAGCTTTCTTT
TRBV20-1	TRBJ2-7	TRBD1	NA	CSARDPRQGGIGEQYF	TGCAGTGCTAGAGATCCCAGACAGGGGGGTATAGGGGAGCAGTACTTC
TRBV20-1	TRBJ1-5	NA	NA	CSASGSSGKPQHF	TGCAGTGCTAGCGGCTCGAGCGGAAAGCCCCAGCATTTT
TRBV13	TRBJ1-6	NA	many	CASSLGRPGRDSPLHF	TGTGCCAGCAGCTTGGGACGACCGGGTCGGGATTCACCCCTCCACTTT
TRBV4-1	TRBJ2-5	TRBD2	many	CASSQNPGGTSGVETQYF	TGCGCCAGCAGCCAGAACCCAGGGGGGACTAGCGGGGTTGAGACCCAGTACTTC
TRBV13	TRBJ2-5	TRBD2	many	CASSQTSGGNQETQYF	TGTGCCAGCAGCCAAACTAGCGGGGGGAATCAAGAGACCCAGTACTTC
TRBV29-1	TRBJ1-2	NA	many	CSVLEGYTF	TGCAGCGTCCTCGAGGGCTACACCTTC
TRBV7-3	TRBJ2-5	TRBD2	many	CASSSGLAGLQETQYF	TGTGCCAGCAGCTCGGGACTAGCGGGGCTACAAGAGACCCAGTACTTC
TRBV19	TRBJ1-5	TRBD1	many	CASSTTGARSNQPQHF	TGTGCCAGTAGTACCACAGGGGCTAGGAGCAATCAGCCCCAGCATTTT
TRBV12-5	TRBJ2-5	TRBD2	NA	CASGSGGYQETQYF	TGTGCTAGTGGTTCGGGGGGGTACCAAGAGACCCAGTACTTC
TRBV20-1	TRBJ2-4	TRBD2	many	CSARGTSGGVTKNIQYF	TGCAGTGCTCGAGGGACTAGCGGGGGGGTTACCAAAAACATTCAGTACTTC
TRBV20-1	TRBJ1-5	TRBD1	many	CSARDEGQVLHSNQPQHF	TGCAGTGCTAGAGATGAAGGACAGGTCCTTCATAGCAATCAGCCCCAGCATTTT
TRBV5-4	TRBJ1-2	TRBD1	many	CASGGPGQGNSMGYTF	TGTGCCAGCGGTGGTCCGGGACAGGGAAACTCTATGGGCTACACCTTC
TRBV13	TRBJ2-7	TRBD2	NA	CASSAGAGLYYEQYF	TGTGCCAGCAGCGCTGGAGCGGGGCTTTACTACGAGCAGTACTTC
TRBV6-1	TRBJ1-1	TRBD1	many	CASSEVRGATEAFF	TGTGCCAGCAGTGAAGTCAGGGGGGCCACTGAAGCTTTCTTT
TRBV6-1	TRBJ1-5	NA	many	CASSVRPDNQPQHF	TGTGCCAGCAGTGTTCGACCCGACAATCAGCCCCAGCATTTT
TRBV12-3/TRBV12-4	TRBJ1-1	TRBD1	many	CASRLRTGGAPSTEAFF	TGTGCCAGCAGGTTGAGGACAGGGGGCGCACCTTCGACTGAAGCTTTCTTT
TRBV7-9	TRBJ2-5	NA	NA	CASSLVSSKETQYF	TGTGCCAGCAGCTTAGTATCAAGTAAAGAGACCCAGTACTTC
TRBV7-9	TRBJ2-7	NA	NA	CASSSWQDYEQYF	TGTGCCAGCAGCTCGTGGCAGGACTACGAGCAGTACTTC
TRBV6-1	TRBJ1-2	NA	many	CASSVQVDYGYTF	TGTGCCAGCAGTGTTCAGGTTGACTATGGCTACACCTTC
TRBV6-5	TRBJ2-7	NA	many	CASSYSTGLPIMQYF	TGTGCCAGCAGTTACTCTACAGGACTTCCCATTATGCAGTACTTC
TRBV6-1	TRBJ2-2	NA	NA	CASSGSPNTGELFF	TGTGCCAGCAGTGGTTCACCTAACACCGGGGAGCTGTTTTTT